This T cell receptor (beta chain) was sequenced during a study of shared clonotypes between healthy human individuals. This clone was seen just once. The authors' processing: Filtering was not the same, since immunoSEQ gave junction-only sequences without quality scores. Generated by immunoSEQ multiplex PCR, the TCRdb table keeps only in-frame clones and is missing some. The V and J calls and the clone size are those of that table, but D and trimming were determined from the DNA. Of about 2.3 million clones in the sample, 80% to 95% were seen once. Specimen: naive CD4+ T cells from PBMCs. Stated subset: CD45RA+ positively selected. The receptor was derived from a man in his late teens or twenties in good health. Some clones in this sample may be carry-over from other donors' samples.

This CDR3 reads CASSLSAETRTFYQPQHF. CDR3 coding DNA: TGTGCCAGCAGTTTGAGCGCGGAGACAAGGACATTCTATCAGCCCCAGCATTTT. The chain combines TRBV28 with TRBJ1-5, with a tentative D call TRBD1 (5 bases). CDR3 length equals 18 residues. Germline V CDR1 and CDR2: MDHEN, SYDVKM. V was shortened by 3 bases and J by 5 bases, with 23 bases between the two germline ends. Using reference TRBV28 and TRBJ1-5 for the parts outside the CDR3, the full variable domain is DVKVTQSSRYLVKRTGEKVFLECVQDMDHENMFWYRQDPGLGLRLIYFSYDVKMKEKGDIPEGYSVSREKKERFSLILESASTNQTSMYLCASSLSAETRTFYQPQHFGDGTRLSIL.